This T cell receptor (beta chain) comes out of a study of blood T cell repertoires in COVID-19 (dated by TCRdb to 2018 to 2021). Regarding the research as a whole: Samples from collaborators originated in the United States, Italy and Spain and spanned both the acute and convalescent phases of COVID-19. The material from the prospective study consisted of cDNA or gDNA derived from T cells, B-cell-depleted T cells, or PBMCs. Deeply sampled blood TCRbeta repertoires from subjects exposed to, actively infected with, or recovered from COVID-19 were included in the dataset. The repertoires were released in a freely available public database meant as a resource for research on the immune response to SARS-CoV-2. The samples were drawn from the first 160 participants of the ongoing ImmuneRACE study and from roughly 1,300 subjects provided by 6 global collaborators. A de-identified subject ID, COVID-19 status, age in years and sex were almost always included in the sample metadata. HLA class I and class II types, where available, came from metadata supplied by the sample provider rather than from assay-based typing.

TCRbeta CDR3 regions were amplified from genomic DNA using the immunoSEQ Assay, a bias-controlled multiplex PCR. For the original study's pipeline: Within the assay, amplification of reference gene primers was used to estimate how many nucleated cells each sample contained. To quantify the absolute abundance of each unique TCRbeta CDR3 rearrangement, sequence reads were collapsed and filtered. For each sample, productive Simpson clonality was calculated as the square root of Simpson's diversity index over productive rearrangements. The table comes from immuneACCESS by way of TCRdb, which keeps in-frame sequences with V and J called. Part of the clones is missing from these tables; in studies checked, under half for an unresolved V gene and the rest for unknown reasons. V and J calls plus clone size are reproduced from that table; the DNA served to infer D and trimming. In this sample the table shows about 180,000 clones, about 90% of which occur a single time. 1% to 1.5% of the sample is in the top ten clones.

What the study reported, not specific to this receptor: The amount of clinical and demographic metadata varied by source and participant and was provided uncurated.

In the prospective study, participants were about 18 to 89 years old, resided in under 30 geographic areas of the United States, and were enrolled through a virtual design. In the prospective study, cohorts were assigned on the basis of participant-reported clinical history obtained from a screening survey and a study questionnaire. Each participant in the prospective study had whole blood, serum and a nasopharyngeal or oropharyngeal swab collected by mobile phlebotomists. Over a roughly 2-month period, participants in the prospective study had the option of providing additional blood draws and questionnaires. Blood samples from the prospective study were shipped frozen or at room temperature prior to DNA extraction. As concerns this clone: Its recognized antigen is unknown. Base qualities are not provided; no much larger clone lies one nucleotide away.

The source of this sequence is a human donor with acute COVID-19. The donor label of this sample is uncertain. Sequencing was done on a sample of PBMCs or T cells enriched from blood (not recorded which).

In nucleotide form, the sequence is TGTGCCAGCCAAGACAGCCTCTCCTACAATGAGCAGTTCTTC. This codes for CASQDSLSYNEQFF. The chain employs TRBV27 and TRBJ2-1; the D region possibly corresponds to TRBD1 (5 bases align). CDR1 and CDR2, looked up from the germline V gene (reference sequence), are MNHEY and SMNVEV. Inclusive of the bounding cysteine and phenylalanine, the CDR3 is 14 residues long. Only the CDR3 DNA is retained, 42 bases long and in frame from the first base. At the junction V is shortened by 8 bases and J by 0 bases, with 11 bases in between.